The 17 T cell receptor beta chains below were found in one sample sequenced in a study of T-cell reconstitution after alpha-beta-depleted transplantation in children. Preparation of the TCRbeta library used unique molecular identifiers. TCRdb reprocessed the PCR reads with MiXCR, giving one entry per CDR3 protein. The table lists 600,000 or so distinct CDR3 sequences, about 21% of them singletons. The sample here was PBMCs, mostly from graft donor cells, taken 360 days after TCRalphabeta/CD19-depleted stem cell transplant. The receptors come from a boy under two years old who had a stem cell transplant for acute myeloid leukemia, so the T cells may come from the graft donor.

This clonotype showed up just a few times. The rearrangement links TRBV6-5 to TRBJ2-7; the match to TRBD1 covers 8 bases. CDR1 is MNHEY and CDR2 is SVGAGI in the germline V gene. The ends lost 2 bases at V and 2 bases at J; junction bases unmatched: 5. The CDR3 has 15 amino acids. CDR3: CASSYSSGGPYEQYF. CDR3 sequence (DNA): TGTGCCAGCAGTTACAGTTCAGGGGGCCCCTACGAGCAGTACTTC.

There are a few counts of this clonotype. The chain joins TRBV5-5 to TRBJ2-3; D not certain. Per germline, CDR1 SGHKS and CDR2 YYEKEE (reference sequence). The CDR3 has 12 amino acids. V was trimmed by 1 base and J by 9 bases, leaving 9 bases between them. CDR3 loop: CASSLPASTQYF. Here the CDR3 DNA reads TGTGCCAGCAGCTTGCCCGCCTCAACGCAGTATTTT.

The sample holds many counts of this clonotype. The rearrangement joins TRBV25-1 to TRBJ2-7; D is possibly TRBD2 (6 bases). In germline, CDR1 is MGHDK, CDR2 SYGVNS. V was trimmed by 3 bases and J by 5 bases, leaving 11 bases between them. The CDR3 is made up of 13 amino acids. CDR3 DNA: TGTGCCAGCAGTGATTGGAGGGGACACGAGCAGTACGTC. This translates into CASSDWRGHEQYV.

This chain joins TRBV12-3 or TRBV12-4 and TRBJ1-1; no firm D call. The CDR3 is 11 residues long. V was cut by 5 bases and J by 7 bases, with 8 bases left in between. The CDR3 loop reads CASSIGYEAFF. CDR3 in DNA: TGTGCCAGCAGTATAGGTTATGAAGCTTTCTTT.

This clonotype was seen at least ten times. The chain is built from TRBV4-3 and TRBJ1-1; D unresolved. V was pared by 2 bases and J by 1 base, with 8 bases between. The CDR3 is 14 residues long. Germline CDR1 reads LGHNA; CDR2 reads YSLEER. As DNA, the CDR3 is TGCGCCAGCAGCCAACTCTCGAGGAACACTGAAGCTTTCTTT. Its protein product is CASSQLSRNTEAFF.

This clonotype was seen more than once but under ten times. The chain uses TRBV6-2 or TRBV6-3 and TRBJ2-2, with D uncertain. This CDR3 is built from 13 residues. The germline gives CDR1 MNHEY, CDR2 SVGEGT. V was trimmed by 7 bases and J by 5 bases, leaving 11 bases between them. This CDR3 is CASINGRTGELFF. CDR3 bases: TGTGCCAGCATCAACGGACGAACCGGGGAGCTGTTTTTT.

On this clonotype itself: A much larger clone lies a single base off, so this may be a read error. V and J are TRBV5-1 and TRBJ1-5; D may be TRBD1 (6 bases). Germline CDR1 reads SGHRS; CDR2 reads YFSETQ. This CDR3 has 15 residues. CDR3 amino acids: CASSLGGVRNQPHHF. The CDR3 DNA follows: TGCGCCAGCAGCTTAGGGGGTGTCAGGAATCAGCCCCACCATTTT.

This clonotype was detected only a few times. The chain employs TRBV25-1 and TRBJ2-7; 12 bases are shared with TRBD1. J lost 5 bases, V lost 3 bases, and 5 bases had no gene match. This CDR3 contains 15 residues. In germline, CDR1 is MGHDK, CDR2 SYGVNS. CDR3 DNA: TGTGCCAGCAGTGATGCGGGGACAGGGGGCCACGAGCAGTACTTC. It specifies CASSDAGTGGHEQYF.

This clonotype was recorded a few times. The V and J genes are TRBV30 and TRBJ2-3; 7 bases fit TRBD2. Germline V gene data show CDR1 as GTSNPN and CDR2 as SVGIG (reference sequence). CDR3 length equals 15 residues. The V and J ends lost 4 bases and 3 bases, in that order; junction bases with no gene match: 10. The CDR3 here is CAWKKAGTTTDTQYF. The CDR3, as DNA: TGTGCCTGGAAGAAGGCCGGGACTACAACAGATACGCAGTATTTT. The entire variable domain, with the rest obtained from reference TRBV30 and TRBJ2-3, is as follows: SQTIHQWPATLVQPVGSPLSLECTVEGTSNPNLYWYRQAAGRGLQLLFYSVGIGQISSEVPQNLSASRPQDRQFILSSKKLLLSDSGFYLCAWKKAGTTTDTQYFGPGTRLTVL.

This clonotype was recorded many times. The V gene is TRBV6-2 or TRBV6-3, the J gene TRBJ1-2, with 8 positions matching TRBD1. This CDR3 region has 15 residues. V trimming: 6 bases; J trimming: 3 bases; junction bases outside the gene matches: 9. Germline assignment: CDR1 MNHEY and CDR2 SVGEGT. The DNA for the CDR3 is TGTGCCAGCAGGGCCGCGACAGGGGCTTACTATGGCTACACCTTC. Translation gives CASRAATGAYYGYTF.

This clonotype has ten or more counts. The chain combines TRBV12-3 or TRBV12-4 with TRBJ2-3; 13 nucleotides align to TRBD2. The CDR3 covers 18 residues. With 4 bases clipped from V and 4 bases from J, the junction kept 11 bases outside the gene matches. CDR3 in amino acids: CASSSSLLAGGPADTQYF. The CDR3, as DNA: TGTGCCAGCAGTTCATCCCTACTAGCGGGGGGGCCAGCAGATACGCAGTATTTT.

This chain connects TRBV12-3 or TRBV12-4 to TRBJ2-3; D gene uncertain. The CDR3 sequence is 13 residues long. Trimming cost V 4 bases and J 8 bases, with 13 bases left between them. The CDR3: CASSWSVSGTQYF. CDR3 in DNA: TGTGCCAGCAGTTGGTCGGTCTCGGGTACGCAGTATTTT.

The chain has TRBV30 and TRBJ2-1; 7 bases align to TRBD1. Germline assignment: CDR1 GTSNPN and CDR2 SVGIG (reference sequence). This CDR3 has 16 amino acids. V shed 0 bases, J shed 6 bases, and the junction held 11 bases outside the gene matches. The CDR3 DNA reads as TGTGCCTGGAGTGTACGCGGCAGGGGGATGGGCAATGAGCAGTTCTTC. Translation gives CAWSVRGRGMGNEQFF.

In its sample, this clonotype was seen a few times. V usage is TRBV4-2 and J usage is TRBJ2-7; possible D gene TRBD1, 5 bases. There are 12 residues in the CDR3. Trimming removed 0 bases at V and 6 bases at J, with 6 bases between. The germline V gene has CDR1 LGHNA and CDR2 YNFKEQ. The CDR3 is CASSQDRGEQYF. In nucleotides, the CDR3 is TGTGCCAGCAGCCAAGATAGGGGCGAGCAGTACTTC.

This chain links TRBV29-1 with TRBJ1-2, with D perhaps matching TRBD1 (5 bases). CDR3 size: 13 residues. V was trimmed by 6 bases and J by 6 bases, leaving 17 bases between them. The germline CDR1 and CDR2 sequences are SQVTM and ANQGSEA. Here the CDR3 reads CSVHRGWGHGYTF. The CDR3, as DNA: TGCAGCGTACATAGAGGTTGGGGCCATGGCTACACCTTC. The complete variable domain, with remaining parts taken from reference TRBV29-1 and TRBJ1-2, reads SAVISQKPSRDICQRGTSLTIQCQVDSQVTMMFWYRQQPGQSLTLIATANQGSEATYESGFVIDKFPISRPNLTFSTLTVSNMSPEDSSIYLCSVHRGWGHGYTFGSGTRLTVV.

V is TRBV11-2 and J is TRBJ2-5, with TRBD2 identical over 12 bases. The CDR3 runs 15 residues. Germline CDR1 reads SGHAT; CDR2 reads FQNNGV. The ends lost 5 bases at V and 2 bases at J; junction bases unmatched: 3. This CDR3 reads CASSVTSGGQETQYF. CDR3 DNA sequence: TGTGCCAGCAGCGTGACTAGCGGGGGACAAGAGACCCAGTACTTC.

This clonotype was picked up many times. The V and J genes are TRBV5-1 and TRBJ2-1; TRBD2 agrees at 7 bases. J gave up 7 bases and V 4 bases, and 23 bases lay outside the gene matches. The CDR3 totals 19 residues. Germline V gene lookup returns CDR1 SGHRS and CDR2 YFSETQ. This CDR3 is CASSQARPGLTDGRNEQFF. CDR3 sequence (DNA): TGCGCCAGCAGCCAAGCCCGGCCGGGGTTGACAGACGGGAGGAATGAGCAGTTCTTC.